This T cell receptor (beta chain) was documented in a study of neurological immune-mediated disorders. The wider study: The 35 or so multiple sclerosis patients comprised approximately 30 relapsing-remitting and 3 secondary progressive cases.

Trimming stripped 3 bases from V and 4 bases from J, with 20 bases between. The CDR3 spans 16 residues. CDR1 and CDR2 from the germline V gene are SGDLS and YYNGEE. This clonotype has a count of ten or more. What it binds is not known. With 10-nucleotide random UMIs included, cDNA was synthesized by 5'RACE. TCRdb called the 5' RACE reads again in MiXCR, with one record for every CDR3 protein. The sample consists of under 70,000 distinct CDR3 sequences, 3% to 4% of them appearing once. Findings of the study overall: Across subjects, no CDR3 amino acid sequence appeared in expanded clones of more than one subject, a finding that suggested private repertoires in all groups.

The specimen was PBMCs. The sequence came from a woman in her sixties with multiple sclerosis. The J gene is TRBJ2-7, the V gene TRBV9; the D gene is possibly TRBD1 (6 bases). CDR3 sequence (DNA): TGTGCCAGCAGCGATGGACCATCGGTGGACAGTTACGAGCAGTACTTC. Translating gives CASSDGPSVDSYEQYF.